In its sample, the clone carrying this T cell receptor beta chain was seen a few times. Its cognate antigen is unknown. The record originates from a study of immune evolution from preneoplasia to lung adenocarcinoma. Notes on the study in general: Highest clonality occurred in KRAS-mutant, not EGFR-mutant or double wild-type, nodules. Normal lung had highest clonality; later lesions appeared denser, more diverse.

Sequencing used immunoSEQ multiplex PCR; TCRdb keeps in-frame clones, though not all of them. The sample records 5,500 to 6,000 clones, around three quarters being singletons. Macro-dissection enriched premalignant or tumor cells before nucleic acid extraction. The sample comprised FFPE lung adenocarcinoma in situ tissue. The TCR sequence derives from a person aged 55 to 79 with lung adenocarcinoma.

The CDR3 DNA is TGTGCCAGCAGTTACAGGGGATCCTCCTACGAGCAGTACTTC. It yields the protein CASSYRGSSYEQYF. The chain uses TRBV6-6 and TRBJ2-7; a possible D gene is TRBD1 (5 bases). The CDR3 spans 14 residues. Germline CDR1 and CDR2: MNHNY and SVGAGI (reference sequence). V lost 2 bases, J lost 0 bases, and 8 bases lay in between.